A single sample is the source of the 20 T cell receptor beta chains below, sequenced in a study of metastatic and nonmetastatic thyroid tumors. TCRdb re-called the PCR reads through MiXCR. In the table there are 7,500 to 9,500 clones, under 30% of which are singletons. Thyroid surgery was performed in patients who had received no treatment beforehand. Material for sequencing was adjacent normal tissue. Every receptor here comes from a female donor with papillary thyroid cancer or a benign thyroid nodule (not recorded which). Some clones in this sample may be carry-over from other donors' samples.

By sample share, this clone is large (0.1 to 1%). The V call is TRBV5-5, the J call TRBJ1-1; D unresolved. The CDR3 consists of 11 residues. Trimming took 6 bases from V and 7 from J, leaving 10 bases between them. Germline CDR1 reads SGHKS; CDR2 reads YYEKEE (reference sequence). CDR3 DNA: TGTGCCAGCACCGAAGGGAATGAAGCTTTCTTT. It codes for CASTEGNEAFF.

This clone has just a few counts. The CDR3: CASSELAGGSGELFF. The CDR3 coding sequence is TGTGCCAGCAGTGAACTAGCGGGGGGGTCCGGGGAGCTGTTTTTT. The chain joins TRBV2 to TRBJ2-2; TRBD2 aligns across 12 bases. Germline V gene data show CDR1 as SNHLY and CDR2 as FYNNEI. J gave up 6 bases and V 2 bases, and 1 base lay outside the gene matches. The CDR3 has 15 residues. The full variable domain, its missing parts supplied by reference TRBV2 and TRBJ2-2, is EPEVTQTPSHQVTQMGQEVILRCVPISNHLYFYWYRQILGQKVEFLVSFYNNEISEKSEIFDDQFSVERPDGSNFTLKIRSTKLEDSAMYFCASSELAGGSGELFFGEGSRLTVL.

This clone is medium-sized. The CDR3: CASSLGQGANTGELFF. The DNA for the CDR3 is TGCGCCAGCAGCCTAGGACAGGGGGCCAACACCGGGGAGCTGTTTTTT. This sequence joins TRBV5-1 and TRBJ2-2, with 11 nucleotides matching TRBD1. V lost 4 bases and J lost 2; bases outside the gene matches: 4. Germline CDR1 SGHRS, CDR2 YFSETQ. The CDR3 is 16 residues long.

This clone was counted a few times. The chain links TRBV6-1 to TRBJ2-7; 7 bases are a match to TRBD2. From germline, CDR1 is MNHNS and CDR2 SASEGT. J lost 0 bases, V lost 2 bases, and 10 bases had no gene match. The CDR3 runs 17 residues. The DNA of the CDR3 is TGTGCCAGCAGTGAACAATTAAGCGGGGCGAGCTCCTACGAGCAGTACTTC. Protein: CASSEQLSGASSYEQYF.

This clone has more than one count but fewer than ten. This CDR3 is CASSPGGASGSYTQYF. The CDR3 region has the DNA TGTGCCAGCAGCCCCGGGGGGGCTAGCGGGAGTTATACGCAGTATTTT. The chain joins TRBV7-9 to TRBJ2-3; 10 positions match TRBD2. CDR1 is SEHNR and CDR2 is FQNEAQ in the germline V gene (reference sequence). V lost 5 bases, J lost 7 bases, and 12 bases stayed unmatched. The CDR3 consists of 16 residues.

Here the CDR3 reads CASSQDRLQGAFYGYTF. The CDR3 nucleotides read TGTGCCAGCAGCCAAGACCGACTTCAGGGGGCTTTCTATGGCTACACCTTC. The chain links TRBV14 to TRBJ1-2; 8 bases line up with TRBD1. The V gene's germline CDR1 is SGHDN and CDR2 FVKESK. V was clipped by 0 bases and J by 4 bases; unmatched bases: 10. This CDR3 has 17 residues.

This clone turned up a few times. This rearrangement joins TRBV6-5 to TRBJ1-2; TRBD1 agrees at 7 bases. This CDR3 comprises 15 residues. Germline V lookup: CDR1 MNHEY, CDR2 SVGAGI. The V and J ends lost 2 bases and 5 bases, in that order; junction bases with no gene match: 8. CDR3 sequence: CASSYGGTDLYGYTF. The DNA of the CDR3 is TGTGCCAGCAGTTACGGAGGGACAGACCTATATGGCTACACCTTC.

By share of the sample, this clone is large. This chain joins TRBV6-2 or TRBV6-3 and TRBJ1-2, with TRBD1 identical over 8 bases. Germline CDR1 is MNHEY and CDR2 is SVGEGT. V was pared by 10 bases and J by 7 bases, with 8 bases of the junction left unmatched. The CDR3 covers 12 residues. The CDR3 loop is CATGTGGRGYTF. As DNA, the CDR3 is TGTGCCACCGGGACAGGAGGGCGTGGCTACACCTTC.

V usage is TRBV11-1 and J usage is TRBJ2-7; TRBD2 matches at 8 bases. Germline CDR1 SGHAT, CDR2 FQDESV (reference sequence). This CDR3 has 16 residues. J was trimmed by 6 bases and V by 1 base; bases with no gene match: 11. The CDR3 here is CASSLDAGLAGGEQYF. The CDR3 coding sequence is TGTGCCAGCAGCTTAGACGCTGGACTAGCAGGAGGCGAGCAGTACTTC.

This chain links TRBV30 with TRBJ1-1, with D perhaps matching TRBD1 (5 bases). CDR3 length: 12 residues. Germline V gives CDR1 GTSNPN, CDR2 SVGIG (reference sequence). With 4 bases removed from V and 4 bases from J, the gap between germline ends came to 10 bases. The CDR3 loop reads CAWTTGITEAFF. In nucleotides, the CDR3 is TGTGCCTGGACTACAGGTATCACTGAAGCTTTCTTT. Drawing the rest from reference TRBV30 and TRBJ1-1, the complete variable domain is SQTIHQWPATLVQPVGSPLSLECTVEGTSNPNLYWYRQAAGRGLQLLFYSVGIGQISSEVPQNLSASRPQDRQFILSSKKLLLSDSGFYLCAWTTGITEAFFGQGTRLTVV.

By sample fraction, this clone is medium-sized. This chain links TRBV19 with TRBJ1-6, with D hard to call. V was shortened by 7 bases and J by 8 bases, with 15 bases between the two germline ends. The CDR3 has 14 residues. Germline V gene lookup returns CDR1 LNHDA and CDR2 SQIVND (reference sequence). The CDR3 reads CASNDGVGDSPLHF. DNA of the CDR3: TGTGCCAGTAACGATGGGGTAGGCGATTCACCCCTCCACTTT.

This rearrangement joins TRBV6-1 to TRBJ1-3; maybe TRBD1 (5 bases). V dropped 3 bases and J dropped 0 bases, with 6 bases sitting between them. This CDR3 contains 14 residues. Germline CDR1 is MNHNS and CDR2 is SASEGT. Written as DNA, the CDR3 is TGTGCCAGCAGTGATGGGGGCTCTGGAAACACCATATATTTT. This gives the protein CASSDGGSGNTIYF.

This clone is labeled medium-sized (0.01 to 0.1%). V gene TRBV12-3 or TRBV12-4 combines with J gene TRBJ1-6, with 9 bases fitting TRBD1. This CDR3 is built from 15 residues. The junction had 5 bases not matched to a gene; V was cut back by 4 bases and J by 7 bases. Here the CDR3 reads CASSYAGTGNSPLHF. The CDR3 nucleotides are TGTGCCAGCAGTTATGCCGGGACAGGGAATTCACCCCTCCACTTT.

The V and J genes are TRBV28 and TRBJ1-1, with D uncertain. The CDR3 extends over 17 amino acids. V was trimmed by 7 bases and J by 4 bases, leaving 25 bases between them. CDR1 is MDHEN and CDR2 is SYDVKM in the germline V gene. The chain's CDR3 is CASNSIRHGVYSTEAFF. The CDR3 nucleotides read TGTGCCAGCAACAGCATCCGACATGGGGTGTATAGCACTGAAGCTTTCTTT.

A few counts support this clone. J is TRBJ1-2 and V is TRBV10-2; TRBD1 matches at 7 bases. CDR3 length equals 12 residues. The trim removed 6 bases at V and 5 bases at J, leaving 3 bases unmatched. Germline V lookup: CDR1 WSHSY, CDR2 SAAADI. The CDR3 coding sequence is TGCGCCAGCAGGAGGGACAGTTATGGCTACACCTTC. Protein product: CASRRDSYGYTF.

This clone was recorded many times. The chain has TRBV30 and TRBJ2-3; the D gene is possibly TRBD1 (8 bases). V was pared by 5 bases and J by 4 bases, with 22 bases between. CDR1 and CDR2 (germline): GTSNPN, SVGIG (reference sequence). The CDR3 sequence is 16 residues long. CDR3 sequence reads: CAWGKFQGAGADTQYF. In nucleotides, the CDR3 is TGTGCCTGGGGAAAGTTCCAGGGGGCGGGGGCAGATACGCAGTATTTT.

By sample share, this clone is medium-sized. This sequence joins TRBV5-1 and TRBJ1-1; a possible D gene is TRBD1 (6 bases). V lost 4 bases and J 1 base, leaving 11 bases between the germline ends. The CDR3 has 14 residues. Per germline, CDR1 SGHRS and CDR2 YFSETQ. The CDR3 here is CASSVGQTNTEAFF. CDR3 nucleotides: TGCGCCAGCAGCGTGGGACAAACGAACACTGAAGCTTTCTTT.

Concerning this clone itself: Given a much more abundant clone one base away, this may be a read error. For the CDR3, the DNA is TGCAGCACCCTTCGGGGGCTACAGCAGTACTTC. Translating gives CSTLRGLQQYF. The V and J genes are TRBV20-1 and TRBJ2-7, with D perhaps being TRBD1 or TRBD2 (6 bases each). The CDR3 is 11 residues long. Germline V gene sequence: CDR1 DFQATT, CDR2 SNEGSKA (reference sequence).

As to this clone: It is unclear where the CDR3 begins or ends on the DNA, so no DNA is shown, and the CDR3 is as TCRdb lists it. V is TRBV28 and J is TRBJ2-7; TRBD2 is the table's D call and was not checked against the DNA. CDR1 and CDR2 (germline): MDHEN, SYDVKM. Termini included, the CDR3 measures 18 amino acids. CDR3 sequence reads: CATPLSALCQPPAYEQYF.

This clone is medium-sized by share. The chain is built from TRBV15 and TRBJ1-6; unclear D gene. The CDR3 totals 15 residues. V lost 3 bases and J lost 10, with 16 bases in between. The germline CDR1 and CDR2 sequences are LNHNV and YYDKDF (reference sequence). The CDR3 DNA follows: TGTGCCACCAGCAGCCCCCCGGCTCGGACCTCACCCCTCCACTTT. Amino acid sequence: CATSSPPARTSPLHF.